The sequence of this TCR beta chain was determined in a study of blood T cells in healthy people across ages. Study background: About one barcoded TCR beta cDNA was captured per two T cells. Whole-study results and caveats: CMV infection status of these donors was not known.

At least 6 million PBMCs were isolated per sample. Germline assignment: CDR1 MNHEY and CDR2 SMNVEV (reference sequence). Trimming removed 5 bases at V and 3 bases at J, with 11 bases between. This CDR3 has 14 amino acids. PCR was performed a second time for about 7 to 11 cycles using a sample-barcoded 5' primer and a J-beta primer mix. TCRdb recomputed calls from the 5' RACE reads with MiXCR, one row per CDR3 protein. The table lists about 1.4 million distinct CDR3 sequences, 59% of them singletons. This clonotype was recorded only once. The antigen is unknown. The V call is TRBV27, the J call TRBJ2-1; D ambiguous. The sequenced sample was blood. This clonotype originated in a man aged 18 to 29 in good health. The DNA for the CDR3 is TGTGCCAGCAGTGCTGGGTCCCTCTACAATGAGCAGTTCTTC. The encoded protein is CASSAGSLYNEQFF.